Below, 25 T cell receptor beta chains from the same sample are listed, as sequenced in a study of T cells after yellow fever vaccination (dated by TCRdb to about 2019). Interpreted using the paper, the treatment or condition label stands for: live attenuated yellow fever vaccine strain. Library construction relied on 5' RACE. Sequencing was performed on an Illumina NovaSeq 6000. TCRdb took the public reads, trimmed them with fastp at Q25, ran MiXCR for clone calling and kept in-frame beta chains. Entries are consolidated by CDR3 protein sequence, retaining the most common genes and DNA. This sample holds some 400,000 distinct CDR3 sequences; around 20% were observed only once. The top ten hold 18% of the sample. The sample consisted of PBMCs, taken before the yellow fever booster vaccination. The receptors derive from a man aged 18 to 30 who received the YFV17D yellow fever vaccine.

This clonotype has ten or more counts. The chain recombines TRBV20-1 with TRBJ1-2, with 7 positions matching TRBD1. This CDR3 region has 13 residues. Trimming at V came to 6 bases and at J to 0 bases, leaving 4 bases not matched to a gene. The germline V gene has CDR1 DFQATT and CDR2 SNEGSKA (reference sequence). The CDR3 DNA is TGCAGTGCGGGGACAGCAGCTAACTATGGCTACACCTTC. Translation gives CSAGTAANYGYTF.

This clonotype was observed a handful of times. CDR3 region: CASSLVALDQETQYF. The CDR3 DNA sequence: TGTGCCAGCAGCTTAGTAGCCCTTGATCAAGAGACCCAGTACTTC. The gene calls are TRBV7-9 and TRBJ2-5; D not resolved. This CDR3 spans 15 amino acids. From germline, CDR1 is SEHNR and CDR2 FQNEAQ (reference sequence). V was shortened by 1 base and J by 2 bases, with 11 bases between the two germline ends.

This clonotype was found a few times. The chain employs TRBV18 and TRBJ2-1; possibly TRBD1 for D (7 bases). The CDR3 totals 16 residues. The germline V gene has CDR1 KGHSH and CDR2 LQKENI. V lost 1 base, J lost 8 bases, and 18 bases lay in between. In DNA form, the CDR3 reads TGTGCCAGCTCACCACGCAAAGGAGGGGGCGAGGATGAGCAGTTCTTC. Translated: CASSPRKGGGEDEQFF. The complete variable domain, with remaining parts taken from reference TRBV18 and TRBJ2-1, reads NAGVMQNPRHLVRRRGQEARLRCSPMKGHSHVYWYRQLPEEGLKFMVYLQKENIIDESGMPKERFSAEFPKEGPSILRIQQVVRGDSAAYFCASSPRKGGGEDEQFFGPGTRLTVL.

This clonotype showed up just a few times. The V gene is TRBV29-1, the J gene TRBJ1-4; possible D gene TRBD1, 5 bases. This CDR3 has 13 residues. Germline V gene lookup returns CDR1 SQVTM and CDR2 ANQGSEA. V dropped 7 bases and J dropped 7 bases, with 16 bases sitting between them. The DNA for the CDR3 is TGCAGCGCCGTGGGGGATTTACGTGAAAAACTGTTTTTT. Residues: CSAVGDLREKLFF.

The chain has TRBV6-6 and TRBJ1-2; 7 nucleotides align to TRBD1. Trimming took 0 bases from V and 7 from J; bases not matched to a gene: 5. The CDR3 sequence is 14 residues long. The germline gives CDR1 MNHNY, CDR2 SVGAGI (reference sequence). Here the CDR3 reads CASSYSSDRVGYTF. The CDR3 region has the DNA TGTGCCAGCAGTTACTCGAGTGACAGGGTTGGCTACACCTTC.

This clonotype was detected a few times. The chain recombines TRBV4-1 with TRBJ2-3; 8 bases are a match to TRBD1. The CDR3 length is 16 residues. Germline values: CDR1 MGHRA, CDR2 YSYEKL. The V segment lost 2 bases and the J segment 4 bases; nucleotides outside the gene matches: 8. Written as DNA, the CDR3 is TGCGCCAGCAGCCAATGGTCAGGGGGCGAAGCAGATACGCAGTATTTT. It translates to CASSQWSGGEADTQYF.

The CDR3 sequence: CASSQDLRSGRFSYNEQFF. The CDR3 DNA is TGCGCCAGCAGCCAAGATCTAAGGAGCGGGCGTTTCTCCTACAATGAGCAGTTCTTC. The gene calls are TRBV4-3 and TRBJ2-1; tentative D call: TRBD2 (6 bases). Germline assignment: CDR1 LGHNA and CDR2 YSLEER. The CDR3 spans 19 residues. Trimming shortened V by 0 bases and J by 0 bases, and 18 bases separated the two germline ends.

This clonotype was observed a handful of times. J is TRBJ2-1 and V is TRBV5-1; perhaps TRBD1 as D (6 bases). Trimming cost V 3 bases and J 0 bases, with 10 bases left between them. The CDR3 has 15 amino acids. Per the germline V gene, CDR1 is SGHRS and CDR2 is YFSETQ. DNA for the CDR3: TGCGCCAGCAGCTCCGGGACAACCTCCTACAATGAGCAGTTCTTC. As protein: CASSSGTTSYNEQFF.

This chain joins TRBV20-1 and TRBJ2-5, with D possibly being TRBD2 (5 bases). CDR3 length: 17 residues. V was trimmed by 0 bases and J by 2 bases, leaving 19 bases between them. Per germline, CDR1 DFQATT and CDR2 SNEGSKA (reference sequence). CDR3 sequence reads: CSARDLADSRGQETQYF. The CDR3 nucleotides are TGCAGTGCTAGAGATCTGGCTGACTCCAGAGGGCAAGAGACCCAGTACTTC.

This clonotype was recorded many times. This chain uses TRBV9 with TRBJ1-1, with D possibly TRBD1 on 5 matching bases. With 1 base removed from V and 1 base from J, the gap between germline ends came to 5 bases. Per the germline V gene, CDR1 is SGDLS and CDR2 is YYNGEE. CDR3 length: 13 amino acids. The CDR3: CASSVTGNTEAFF. The CDR3 region has the DNA TGTGCCAGCAGCGTAACAGGGAACACTGAAGCTTTCTTT.

The rearrangement links TRBV6-2 or TRBV6-3 to TRBJ2-7, with D maybe TRBD2 (5 bases). The CDR3 runs 14 residues. V was cut by 10 bases and J by 1 base, with 17 bases left in between. CDR1 is MNHEY and CDR2 is SVGEGT in the germline V gene. This CDR3 is CATGKRVASYEQYV. The DNA of the CDR3 is TGTGCCACCGGCAAGAGGGTGGCTTCCTACGAGCAGTACGTC.

This clonotype was detected ten times or more. The J gene is TRBJ1-1, the V gene TRBV7-2; 7 nucleotides align to TRBD1. Germline values: CDR1 SGHTA, CDR2 FQGNSA. This CDR3 is 14 amino acids long. V was pared by 6 bases and J by 3 bases, with 7 bases of the junction left unmatched. In DNA form, the CDR3 reads TGTGCCAGCAGGGTTCCGGGACAGTACACTGAAGCTTTCTTT. It yields the protein CASRVPGQYTEAFF.

This clonotype was recorded a few times. The chain links TRBV3-1 to TRBJ2-7; TRBD1 or TRBD2 may be the D gene (5 bases each). The V end lost 8 bases, the J end lost 0 bases, and 14 bases lay between the germline ends. Germline V gene sequence: CDR1 LGHDT, CDR2 YNNKEL (reference sequence). The CDR3 length is 14 residues. The CDR3 DNA sequence: TGTGCCAGCCGCTCCGGGGCCAGCTCCTACGAGCAGTACTTC. Translation gives CASRSGASSYEQYF.

This clonotype was seen a few times. V is TRBV24-1 and J is TRBJ1-5, with D uncertain. Germline V gene lookup returns CDR1 KGHDR and CDR2 SFDVKD. The V and J ends lost 2 bases and 3 bases respectively, with 13 bases between them. The CDR3 consists of 16 residues. The CDR3 sequence: CATSDSPGPVNQPQHF. The CDR3 DNA reads as TGTGCCACCAGTGATTCTCCCGGGCCCGTCAATCAGCCCCAGCATTTT.

This clonotype was observed a handful of times. The V gene is TRBV6-5, the J gene TRBJ2-5; perhaps D is TRBD1 or TRBD2 (7 bases each). Trimming shortened V by 6 bases and J by 5 bases, and 19 bases separated the two germline ends. The CDR3 consists of 15 residues. Germline V lookup: CDR1 MNHEY, CDR2 SVGAGI. As DNA, the CDR3 is TGTGCCAGCAGCCCAGGGGGGGGCTTCCTGGAGACCCAGTACTTC. This gives the protein CASSPGGGFLETQYF.

The chain combines TRBV25-1 with TRBJ2-7; D gene uncertain. Germline lookup yields CDR1 MGHDK and CDR2 SYGVNS. Trimming removed 10 bases at V and 3 bases at J, with 7 bases between. The CDR3 covers 10 residues. The CDR3 is CATSLYEQYF. The CDR3 nucleotides are TGTGCCACCTCTCTCTACGAGCAGTACTTC.

This clonotype occurred a few times. The V and J genes are TRBV12-3 or TRBV12-4 and TRBJ2-2; TRBD1 matches at 8 bases. This CDR3 region has 15 residues. With 6 bases clipped from V and 2 bases from J, the junction kept 5 bases outside the gene matches. The CDR3 protein is CASRPDRDNTGELFF. The DNA of the CDR3 is TGTGCCAGCAGACCGGACAGGGATAACACCGGGGAGCTGTTTTTT.

This clonotype has a count of ten or more. This chain links TRBV24-1 with TRBJ2-5; 8 positions match TRBD2. Germline-derived CDR1 and CDR2 are KGHDR and SFDVKD. V dropped 2 bases and J dropped 5; count of bases not matched to a gene: 6. The CDR3 sequence is 15 residues long. The DNA of the CDR3 is TGTGCCACCAGTGATTCCGCGGGCGGGGGGGAGACCCAGTACTTC. Translation: CATSDSAGGGETQYF.

This clonotype was counted only a few times. As DNA, the CDR3 is TGTGCCAGCAGTCCAGACAGGGGGCAAGGTCTGCGTGGCTACACCTTC. This translates into CASSPDRGQGLRGYTF. This chain links TRBV6-5 with TRBJ1-2; 10 bases match TRBD1. V lost 5 bases to trimming and J lost 7 bases; unmatched junction nucleotides: 13. The CDR3 runs 16 residues. Looked up from germline, CDR1 is MNHEY and CDR2 is SVGAGI.

This clonotype was recorded a few times. Here the CDR3 reads CASSQDGVEQFF. DNA of the CDR3: TGCGCCAGCAGCCAAGATGGTGTAGAGCAGTTCTTC. The chain links TRBV4-1 to TRBJ2-1, with unresolved D. The CDR3 totals 12 residues. The V gene's germline CDR1 is MGHRA and CDR2 YSYEKL. Trimming cost V 0 bases and J 10 bases, with 7 bases left between them.

This clonotype was counted many times. The gene calls are TRBV7-9 and TRBJ2-1, with TRBD2 as a possible D gene (7 bases). This CDR3 has 16 amino acids. Trimming removed 4 bases from V and 7 bases from J, with 20 bases in between. Germline loops: CDR1 SEHNR, CDR2 FQNEAQ (reference sequence). CDR3 bases: TGTGCCAGCAGCTCGAGGGGGGGCCTCGGAGTTAATGAGCAGTTCTTC. It is translated as CASSSRGGLGVNEQFF.

This clonotype was counted a few times. The chain combines TRBV7-9 with TRBJ2-1, with D maybe TRBD2 (7 bases). CDR1 SEHNR and CDR2 FQNEAQ come from the germline V gene (reference sequence). The length of the CDR3 is 17 residues. The V gene lost 4 bases and the J gene lost 0 bases, with 16 bases spanning the gap. CDR3 protein: CASSYPPRGPSYNEQFF. The DNA for the CDR3 is TGTGCCAGCAGCTATCCTCCGCGGGGGCCCTCCTACAATGAGCAGTTCTTC.

The V and J genes are TRBV20-1 and TRBJ2-5; 11 nucleotides align to TRBD2. Germline values: CDR1 DFQATT, CDR2 SNEGSKA (reference sequence). This CDR3 comprises 15 residues. J gave up 4 bases and V 6 bases, and 10 bases lay outside the gene matches. CDR3 nucleotides: TGCAGTGCCGACATTAGCGGGGGGGCCGGAGAGACCCAGTACTTC. Protein sequence: CSADISGGAGETQYF.

Many counts were recorded for this clonotype. This chain connects TRBV5-1 to TRBJ1-1, with D perhaps matching TRBD1 (5 bases). The V gene lost 0 bases and the J gene lost 4 bases, with 10 bases spanning the gap. The CDR3 loop spans 14 amino acids. In germline, CDR1 is SGHRS, CDR2 YFSETQ. CDR3 bases: TGCGCCAGCAGCTTGGCCCCAGGGACCACTGAAGCTTTCTTT. It encodes CASSLAPGTTEAFF.

The chain employs TRBV12-3 or TRBV12-4 and TRBJ2-3; TRBD2 matches 10 bases. The V segment lost 8 bases and the J segment 3 bases; nucleotides outside the gene matches: 8. The length of the CDR3 is 15 residues. The DNA of the CDR3 is TGTGCCAGCGCTCCCACTAGCGGGGTTACAGATACGCAGTATTTT. Encoded protein: CASAPTSGVTDTQYF.